Detailed here is one TCR beta chain. Its antigen is unknown. One junction end disagrees with the germline gene, perhaps due to a read error. The time point: newly diagnosed GD, antithyroid drugs for less than 3 months. Isolated PBMC RNA provided the starting material for the TCR library. Germline assignment: CDR1 SNHLY and CDR2 FYNNEI. The CDR3 has 15 amino acids. These data are taken from a study of regulatory T cells in long-lasting Graves disease. General observations from the study: Segments TRBV28, TRBJ1-2 and TRBJ2-5 showed preferential usage in persistent disease.

TCR beta libraries were built with iRepertoire HTBI primers and Arm-PCR of CDR3 regions. TCRdb called the multiplex PCR reads again in MiXCR, with one record for every CDR3 protein. Of approximately 350,000 distinct CDR3 sequences listed, 16% are singletons. The sample was also reused in another study, on T cells in Graves' hyperthyroidism and ophthalmopathy.

The chain has TRBV2 and TRBJ1-5, with D possibly matching TRBD1 (5 bases). The clonotype was recovered from a man aged 40-49 years with Graves disease. The sequencing here drew on peripheral blood mononuclear cells (PBMCs), taken at new diagnosis, from a patient treated with antithyroid drugs. CDR3 protein: CASNEGRATNQPQHF. The CDR3 coding sequence is TGTGCCAGCAATGAAGGCAGGGCCACTAATCAGCCCCAGCATTTT. Full variable domain (remainder filled in from reference TRBV2 and TRBJ1-5): EPEVTQTPSHQVTQMGQEVILRCVPISNHLYFYWYRQILGQKVEFLVSFYNNEISEKSEIFDDQFSVERPDGSNFTLKIRSTKLEDSAMYFCASNEGRATNQPQHFGDGTRLSIL.